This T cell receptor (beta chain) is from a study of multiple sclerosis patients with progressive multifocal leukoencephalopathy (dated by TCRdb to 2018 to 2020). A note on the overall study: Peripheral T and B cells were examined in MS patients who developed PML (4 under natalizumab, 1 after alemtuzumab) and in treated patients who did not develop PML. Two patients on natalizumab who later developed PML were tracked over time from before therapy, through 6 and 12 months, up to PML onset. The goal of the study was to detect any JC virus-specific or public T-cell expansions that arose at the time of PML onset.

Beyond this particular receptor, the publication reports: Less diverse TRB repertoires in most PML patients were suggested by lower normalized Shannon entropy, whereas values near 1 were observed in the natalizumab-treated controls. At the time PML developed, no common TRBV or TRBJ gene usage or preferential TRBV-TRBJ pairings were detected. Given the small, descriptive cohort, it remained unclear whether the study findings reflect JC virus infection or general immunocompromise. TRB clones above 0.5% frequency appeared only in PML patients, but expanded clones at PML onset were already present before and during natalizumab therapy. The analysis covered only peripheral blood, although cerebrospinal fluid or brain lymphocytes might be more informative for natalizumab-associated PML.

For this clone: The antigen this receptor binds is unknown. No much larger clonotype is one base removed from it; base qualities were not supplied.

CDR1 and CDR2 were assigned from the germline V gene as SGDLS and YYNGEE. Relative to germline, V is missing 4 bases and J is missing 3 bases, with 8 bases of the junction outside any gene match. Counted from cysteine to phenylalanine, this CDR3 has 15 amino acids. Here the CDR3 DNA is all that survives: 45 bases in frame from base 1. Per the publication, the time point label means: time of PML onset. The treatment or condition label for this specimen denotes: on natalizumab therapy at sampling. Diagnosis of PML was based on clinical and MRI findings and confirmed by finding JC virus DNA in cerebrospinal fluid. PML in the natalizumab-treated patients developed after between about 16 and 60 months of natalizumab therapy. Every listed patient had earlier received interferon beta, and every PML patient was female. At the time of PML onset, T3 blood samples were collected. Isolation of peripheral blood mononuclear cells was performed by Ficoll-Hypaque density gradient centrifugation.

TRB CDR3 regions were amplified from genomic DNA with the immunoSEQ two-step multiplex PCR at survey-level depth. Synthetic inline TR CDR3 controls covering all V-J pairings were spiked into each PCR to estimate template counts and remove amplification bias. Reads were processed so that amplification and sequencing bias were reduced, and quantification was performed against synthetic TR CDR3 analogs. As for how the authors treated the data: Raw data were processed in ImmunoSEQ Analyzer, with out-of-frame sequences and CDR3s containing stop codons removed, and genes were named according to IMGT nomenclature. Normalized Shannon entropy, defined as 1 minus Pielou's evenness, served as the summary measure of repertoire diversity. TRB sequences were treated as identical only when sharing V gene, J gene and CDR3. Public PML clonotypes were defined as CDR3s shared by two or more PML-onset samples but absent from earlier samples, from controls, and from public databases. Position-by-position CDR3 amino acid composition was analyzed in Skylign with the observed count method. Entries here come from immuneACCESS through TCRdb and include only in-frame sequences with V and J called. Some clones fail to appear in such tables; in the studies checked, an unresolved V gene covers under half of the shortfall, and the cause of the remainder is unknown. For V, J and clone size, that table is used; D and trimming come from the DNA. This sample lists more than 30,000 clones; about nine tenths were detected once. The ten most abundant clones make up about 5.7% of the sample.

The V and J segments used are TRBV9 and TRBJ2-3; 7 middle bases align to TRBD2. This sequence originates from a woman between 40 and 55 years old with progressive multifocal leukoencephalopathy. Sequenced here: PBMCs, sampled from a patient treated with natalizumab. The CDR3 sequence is CASSHRTSRTDTQYF. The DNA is TGTGCCAGCAGCCATCGGACTAGTAGGACAGATACGCAGTATTTT.